These 18 T cell receptor beta chains came from one sample sequenced in a study of T cells in Graves' hyperthyroidism and ophthalmopathy. Regions amplified from RNA transcripts were the TCR beta CDR3 regions. With the HTBI primer set, the TCR CDR3 went through a first round of RT-PCR. MiXCR, applied by TCRdb to the multiplex PCR reads, yields one record per CDR3 protein. The table has fewer than 350,000 distinct CDR3 sequences, roughly a fifth seen once. Material for sequencing was blood. The receptors shown here come from a man aged 45-65 years with Graves' ophthalmopathy.

This clonotype was recorded many times. The chain employs TRBV5-6 and TRBJ2-3; D call uncertain. Looked up from germline, CDR1 is SGHDT and CDR2 is YYEEEE. The CDR3 is made up of 14 amino acids. The germline V and J ends were trimmed by 2 bases and 0 bases, with 7 bases remaining between them. The CDR3: CASSFWSSTDTQYF. In DNA, the CDR3 is TGTGCCAGCAGCTTCTGGTCAAGCACAGATACGCAGTATTTT.

Ten or more counts support this clonotype. V and J are TRBV6-1 and TRBJ2-1; 9 nucleotides line up with TRBD2. V lost 0 bases, J lost 3 bases, and 0 bases stayed unmatched. CDR3 length: 15 residues. Germline V gene lookup returns CDR1 MNHNS and CDR2 SASEGT. DNA of the CDR3: TGTGCCAGCAGTGAAGCTAGCGGGGGCTACAATGAGCAGTTCTTC. This gives the protein CASSEASGGYNEQFF.

The V gene is TRBV9, the J gene TRBJ2-7; 8 bases agree with TRBD1. V lost 6 bases, J lost 0 bases, and 11 bases stayed unmatched. Germline lookup yields CDR1 SGDLS and CDR2 YYNGEE. This CDR3 is 16 amino acids long. Here the CDR3 DNA reads TGTGCCAGCACCCAATGGACAGGGCGAGTCTCCTACGAGCAGTACTTC. Its translation is CASTQWTGRVSYEQYF. The variable domain in full, completed from reference TRBV9 and TRBJ2-7, reads DSGVTQTPKHLITATGQRVTLRCSPRSGDLSVYWYQQSLDQGLQFLIQYYNGEERAKGNILERFSAQQFPDLHSELNLSSLELGDSALYFCASTQWTGRVSYEQYFGPGTRLTVT.

In its sample, this clonotype was seen a few times. The chain carries TRBV6-6 and TRBJ2-1, with D perhaps TRBD2 (6 bases). The CDR3 totals 14 residues. The ends were cut back, 1 base at V and 6 bases at J, with 10 bases in the middle. Germline CDR1 and CDR2: MNHNY and SVGAGI (reference sequence). Here the CDR3 reads CASSYLIGGNEQFF. CDR3 in DNA: TGTGCCAGCAGTTACTTGATCGGGGGCAATGAGCAGTTCTTC.

This clonotype appeared a few times. The V and J genes are TRBV5-1 and TRBJ2-5; no clear D gene. Germline V CDR1 and CDR2: SGHRS, YFSETQ. The CDR3 contains 14 residues. Trimming took 2 bases from V and 2 from J, leaving 10 bases between them. The CDR3, as DNA: TGCGCCAGCAGCTTTTCTACCGTACAAGAGACCCAGTACTTC. Amino acids: CASSFSTVQETQYF.

This clonotype showed up many times. The chain links TRBV28 to TRBJ2-3; TRBD2 is a possible D gene (6 bases). This CDR3 region has 17 residues. V lost 4 bases, J lost 3 bases, and 20 bases lay in between. In germline, CDR1 is MDHEN, CDR2 SYDVKM. The CDR3 sequence: CASSSQQGGIGTDTQYF. For the CDR3, the DNA is TGTGCCAGCAGTTCGCAGCAGGGCGGGATCGGTACAGATACGCAGTATTTT.

The rearrangement joins TRBV10-3 to TRBJ1-6, with D perhaps TRBD1 (6 bases). This CDR3 is 15 amino acids long. Trimming removed 2 bases at V and 7 bases at J, with 12 bases between. Per germline, CDR1 ENHRY and CDR2 SYGVKD. The DNA for the CDR3 is TGTGCCATCAGTGAGGAACAGGGAAGGAATTCACCCCTCCACTTT. Its protein product is CAISEEQGRNSPLHF.

This clonotype was observed at least ten times. This chain connects TRBV2 to TRBJ1-5; perhaps TRBD1 as D (6 bases). Trimming stripped 4 bases from V and 6 bases from J, with 22 bases between. CDR1 and CDR2 (germline): SNHLY, FYNNEI. CDR3 length: 17 amino acids. In DNA, the CDR3 is TGTGCCAGCAGTGGGGATCTCTACAGGGTCTCGGGTCAGCCCCAGCATTTT. Residues: CASSGDLYRVSGQPQHF.

Many counts were recorded for this clonotype. This rearrangement joins TRBV12-3 or TRBV12-4 to TRBJ1-1, with D unresolved. V lost 6 bases to trimming and J lost 2 bases, with 10 bases between them. The CDR3 runs to 13 residues. The CDR3 loop reads CASSGPGNTEAFF. The CDR3 region has the DNA TGTGCCAGCAGCGGACCCGGTAACACTGAAGCTTTCTTT.

This clonotype has at least ten counts. The chain has TRBV6-1 and TRBJ2-7, with 11 bases aligning to TRBD2. The ends lost 4 bases at V and 6 bases at J; junction bases unmatched: 5. CDR3 size: 14 residues. The germline gives CDR1 MNHNS, CDR2 SASEGT. The CDR3 DNA is TGTGCCAGCAGTGTAGCGGGAGGGCCGGTCGAGCAGTACTTC. Amino acids: CASSVAGGPVEQYF.

This clonotype was counted only a few times. The genes are TRBV2 and TRBJ2-2, with 9 bases aligning to TRBD1. This CDR3 has 15 residues. Germline values: CDR1 SNHLY, CDR2 FYNNEI. V shed 7 bases and J 2 bases; nucleotides not matched to a gene: 5. DNA for the CDR3: TGTGCCAGCAAAAAGGACAGGGGTAACACCGGGGAGCTGTTTTTT. As protein: CASKKDRGNTGELFF. The full variable domain, with the rest looked up from reference TRBV2 and TRBJ2-2, is EPEVTQTPSHQVTQMGQEVILRCVPISNHLYFYWYRQILGQKVEFLVSFYNNEISEKSEIFDDQFSVERPDGSNFTLKIRSTKLEDSAMYFCASKKDRGNTGELFFGEGSRLTVL.

J is TRBJ2-1 and V is TRBV18; D ambiguous. With 0 bases removed from V and 8 bases from J, the gap between germline ends came to 8 bases. From germline, CDR1 is KGHSH and CDR2 LQKENI. The CDR3 has 13 amino acids. The CDR3 nucleotides are TGTGCCAGCTCACCACCGTCCTCCGATGAGCAGTTCTTC. Translation: CASSPPSSDEQFF.

Only one count was recorded for this clonotype. The chain recombines TRBV20-1 with TRBJ2-7; no firm D call. V was clipped by 4 bases and J by 0 bases, with 13 bases between them. The CDR3 is made up of 14 amino acids. Germline V lookup: CDR1 DFQATT, CDR2 SNEGSKA (reference sequence). As DNA, the CDR3 is TGCAGTGCTAACAAGGACCCTCACTCCTACGAGCAGTACTTC. The encoded protein is CSANKDPHSYEQYF.

A few counts support this clonotype. The genes are TRBV20-1 and TRBJ2-4, with D possibly being TRBD2 (7 bases). This CDR3 has 14 residues. Looked up from germline, CDR1 is DFQATT and CDR2 is SNEGSKA (reference sequence). The V and J ends lost 7 bases and 6 bases respectively, with 19 bases between them. CDR3 protein: CSGGGGLMRNIQYF. The CDR3 DNA follows: TGCAGTGGTGGGGGGGGCTTGATGAGAAACATTCAGTACTTC.

In this sample, this clonotype turned up a few times. The genes are TRBV10-1 and TRBJ2-1; D is perhaps TRBD2 (6 bases). The V gene lost 4 bases and the J gene lost 6 bases, with 13 bases spanning the gap. The CDR3 spans 14 residues. Germline-derived CDR1 and CDR2 are WNHNN and SYGVQD (reference sequence). CDR3 sequence: CASSAAGRGNEQFF. The CDR3 bases are TGCGCCAGCAGTGCAGCCGGGAGAGGCAATGAGCAGTTCTTC.

The rearrangement uses TRBV19 and TRBJ1-2, with D perhaps TRBD1 (5 bases). The CDR3 has 11 amino acids. V was pared by 9 bases and J by 4 bases, with 9 bases between. Per germline, CDR1 LNHDA and CDR2 SQIVND (reference sequence). The CDR3 is CASGTGYGYTF. The DNA of the CDR3 is TGTGCCAGCGGGACTGGCTATGGCTACACCTTC.

This clonotype was recorded a few times. The chain recombines TRBV28 with TRBJ2-1; 8 bases fit TRBD2. V shed 10 bases and J 4 bases; nucleotides not matched to a gene: 9. CDR3 size: 14 residues. Germline CDR1 MDHEN, CDR2 SYDVKM. Here the CDR3 DNA reads TGTGCCATGGGGGGAGCGGGAGCGTACAATGAGCAGTTCTTC. It codes for CAMGGAGAYNEQFF.

Many counts were recorded for this clonotype. The chain joins TRBV30 to TRBJ1-1; D gene uncertain. Germline CDR1 is GTSNPN and CDR2 is SVGIG (reference sequence). V dropped 3 bases and J dropped 7 bases, with 9 bases sitting between them. This CDR3 is built from 11 residues. CDR3 DNA: TGTGCCTGGAGGGGTGCCAATGAAGCTTTCTTT. Its protein is CAWRGANEAFF.